The following is a T cell receptor beta chain sequence with its context. Its antigen is unidentified. This sample is drawn from a study of shared clonotypes between healthy human individuals. Study results and limitations: Among a few donors, approximately 4.6% of naive CD4 clonotypes were found in common.

The authors split each subset's genomic DNA evenly across several immunoSEQ plates. Clones were sequenced by immunoSEQ multiplex PCR, and TCRdb holds only the in-frame ones, with some missing. In the table there are around 600,000 clones, roughly 95% of which are singletons. Naive-designated CD8 cells lacked CD45RO, were positively enriched for CCR7, and omitted terminally differentiated effector memory CD45RA+ cells. V was pared by 3 bases and J by 3 bases, with 12 bases between. Per germline, CDR1 GTSNPN and CDR2 SVGIG (reference sequence). The CDR3 extends over 13 amino acids. The specimen was naive CD8+ T cells sorted from blood. This receptor was taken from a woman aged 30 to 39 in good health. V is TRBV30 and J is TRBJ2-7; possible D gene TRBD1, 6 bases. The CDR3 spells CAWRQGPDYEQYF. The CDR3 DNA reads as TGTGCCTGGAGACAGGGCCCGGACTACGAGCAGTACTTC. Full variable domain (rest looked up from reference TRBV30 and TRBJ2-7): SQTIHQWPATLVQPVGSPLSLECTVEGTSNPNLYWYRQAAGRGLQLLFYSVGIGQISSEVPQNLSASRPQDRQFILSSKKLLLSDSGFYLCAWRQGPDYEQYFGPGTRLTVT.